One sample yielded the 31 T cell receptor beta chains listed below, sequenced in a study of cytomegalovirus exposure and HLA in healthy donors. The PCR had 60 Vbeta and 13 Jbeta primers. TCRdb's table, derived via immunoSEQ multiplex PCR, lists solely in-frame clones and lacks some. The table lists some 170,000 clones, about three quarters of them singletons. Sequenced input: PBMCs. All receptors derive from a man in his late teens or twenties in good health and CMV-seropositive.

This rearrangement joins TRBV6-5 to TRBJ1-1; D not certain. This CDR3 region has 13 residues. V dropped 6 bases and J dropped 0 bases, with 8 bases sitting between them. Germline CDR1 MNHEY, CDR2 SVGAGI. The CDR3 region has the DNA TGTGCCAGCAGGAGATCTGTGAACACTGAAGCTTTCTTT. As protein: CASRRSVNTEAFF.

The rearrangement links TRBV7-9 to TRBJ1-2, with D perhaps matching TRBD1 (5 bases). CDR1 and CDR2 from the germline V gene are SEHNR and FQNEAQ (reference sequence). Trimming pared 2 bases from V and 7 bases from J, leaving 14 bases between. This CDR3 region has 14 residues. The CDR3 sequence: CASSLWQGRSGYTF. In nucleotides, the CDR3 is TGTGCCAGCAGCTTATGGCAGGGTCGCTCTGGCTACACCTTC.

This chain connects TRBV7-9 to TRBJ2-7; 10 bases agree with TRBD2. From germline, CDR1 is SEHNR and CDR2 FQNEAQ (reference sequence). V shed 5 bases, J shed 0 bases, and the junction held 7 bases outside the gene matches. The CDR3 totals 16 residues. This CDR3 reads CASSPASGSRSYEQYV. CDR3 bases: TGTGCCAGCAGCCCAGCTAGCGGGAGTCGCTCCTACGAGCAGTACGTC.

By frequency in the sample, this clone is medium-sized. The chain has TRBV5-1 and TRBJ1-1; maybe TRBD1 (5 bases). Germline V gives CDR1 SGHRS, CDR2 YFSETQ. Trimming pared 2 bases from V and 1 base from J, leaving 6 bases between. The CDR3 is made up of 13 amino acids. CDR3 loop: CASSFGGNTEAFF. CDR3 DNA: TGCGCCAGCAGCTTCGGGGGGAACACTGAAGCTTTCTTT.

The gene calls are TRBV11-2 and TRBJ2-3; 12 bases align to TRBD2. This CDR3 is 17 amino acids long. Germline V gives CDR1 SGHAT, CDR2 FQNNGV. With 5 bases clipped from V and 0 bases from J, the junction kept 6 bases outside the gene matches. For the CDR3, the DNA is TGTGCCAGCAGCCCCAGAGGACTAGCGGGGAGCACAGATACGCAGTATTTT. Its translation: CASSPRGLAGSTDTQYF.

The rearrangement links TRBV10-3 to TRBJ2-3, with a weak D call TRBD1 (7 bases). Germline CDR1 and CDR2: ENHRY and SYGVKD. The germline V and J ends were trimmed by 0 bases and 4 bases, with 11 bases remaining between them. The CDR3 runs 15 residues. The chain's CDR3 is CAISESGRGADTQYF. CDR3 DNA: TGTGCCATCAGTGAGTCGGGCAGGGGGGCAGATACGCAGTATTTT.

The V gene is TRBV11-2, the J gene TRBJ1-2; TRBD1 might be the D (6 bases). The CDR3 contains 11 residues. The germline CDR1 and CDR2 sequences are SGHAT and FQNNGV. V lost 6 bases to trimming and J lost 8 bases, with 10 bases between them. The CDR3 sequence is CASRGAKGYTF. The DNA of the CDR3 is TGTGCCAGCAGGGGGGCGAAGGGCTACACCTTC.

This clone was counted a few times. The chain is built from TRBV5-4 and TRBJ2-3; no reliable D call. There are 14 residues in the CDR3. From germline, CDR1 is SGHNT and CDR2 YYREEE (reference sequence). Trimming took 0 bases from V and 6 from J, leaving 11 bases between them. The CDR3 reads CASSLDRSWDTQYF. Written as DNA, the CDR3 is TGTGCCAGCAGCTTGGATCGGTCGTGGGATACGCAGTATTTT.

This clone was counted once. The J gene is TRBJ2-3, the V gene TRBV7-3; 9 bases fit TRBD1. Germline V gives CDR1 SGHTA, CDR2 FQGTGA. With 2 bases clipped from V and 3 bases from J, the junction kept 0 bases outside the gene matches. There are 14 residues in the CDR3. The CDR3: CASSLGTGTDTQYF. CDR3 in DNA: TGTGCCAGCAGCTTAGGGACAGGGACAGATACGCAGTATTTT.

CDR3: CASSGGDRGLHTQYF. Here the CDR3 DNA reads TGTGCCAGCAGTGGAGGGGACAGGGGGCTGCATACGCAGTATTTT. The chain is built from TRBV2 and TRBJ2-3, with 12 nucleotides matching TRBD1. Germline CDR1 SNHLY, CDR2 FYNNEI. This CDR3 region has 15 residues. J lost 7 bases, V lost 4 bases, and 6 bases had no gene match. The entire variable domain, with the rest obtained from reference TRBV2 and TRBJ2-3, is as follows: EPEVTQTPSHQVTQMGQEVILRCVPISNHLYFYWYRQILGQKVEFLVSFYNNEISEKSEIFDDQFSVERPDGSNFTLKIRSTKLEDSAMYFCASSGGDRGLHTQYFGPGTRLTVL.

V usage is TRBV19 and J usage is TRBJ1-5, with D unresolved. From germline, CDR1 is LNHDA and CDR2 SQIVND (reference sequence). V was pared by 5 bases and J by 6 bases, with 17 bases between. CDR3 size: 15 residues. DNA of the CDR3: TGTGCCAGTAGTTGGAGGCAGGATATGGGTCAGCCCCAGCATTTT. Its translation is CASSWRQDMGQPQHF. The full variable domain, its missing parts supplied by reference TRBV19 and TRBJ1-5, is DGGITQSPKYLFRKEGQNVTLSCEQNLNHDAMYWYRQDPGQGLRLIYYSQIVNDFQKGDIAEGYSVSREKKESFPLTVTSAQKNPTAFYLCASSWRQDMGQPQHFGDGTRLSIL.

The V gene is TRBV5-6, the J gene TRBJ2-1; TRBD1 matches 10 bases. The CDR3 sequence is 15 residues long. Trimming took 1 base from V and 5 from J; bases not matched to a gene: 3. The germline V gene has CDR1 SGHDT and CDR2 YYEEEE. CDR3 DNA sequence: TGTGCCAGCAGCTTGCCGGGACAGGGGCACAATGAGCAGTTCTTC. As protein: CASSLPGQGHNEQFF.

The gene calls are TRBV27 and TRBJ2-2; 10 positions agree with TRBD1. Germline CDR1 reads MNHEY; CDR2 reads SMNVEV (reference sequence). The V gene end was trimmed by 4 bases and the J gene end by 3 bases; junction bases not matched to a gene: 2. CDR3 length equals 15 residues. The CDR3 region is CASSWTGGDTGELFF. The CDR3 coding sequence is TGTGCCAGCAGTTGGACAGGGGGAGACACCGGGGAGCTGTTTTTT.

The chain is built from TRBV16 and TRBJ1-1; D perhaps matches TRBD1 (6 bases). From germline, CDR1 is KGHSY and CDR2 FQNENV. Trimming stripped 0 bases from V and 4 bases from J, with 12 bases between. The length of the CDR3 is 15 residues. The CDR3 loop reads CASSQSREGGTEAFF. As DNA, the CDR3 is TGTGCCAGCAGCCAATCGAGGGAGGGGGGCACTGAAGCTTTCTTT.

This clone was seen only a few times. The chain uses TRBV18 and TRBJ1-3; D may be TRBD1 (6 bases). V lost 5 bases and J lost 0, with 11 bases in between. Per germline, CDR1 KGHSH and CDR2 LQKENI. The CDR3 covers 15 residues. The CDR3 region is CASSSKTGSGNTIYF. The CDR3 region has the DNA TGTGCCAGCTCATCCAAGACAGGCTCTGGAAACACCATATATTTT. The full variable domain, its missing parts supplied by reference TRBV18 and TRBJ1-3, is NAGVMQNPRHLVRRRGQEARLRCSPMKGHSHVYWYRQLPEEGLKFMVYLQKENIIDESGMPKERFSAEFPKEGPSILRIQQVVRGDSAAYFCASSSKTGSGNTIYFGEGSWLTVV.

The CDR3 protein is CASSLSGLTGALWPQHF. CDR3 in DNA: TGTGCCAGCAGCCTTTCGGGATTGACAGGGGCCTTGTGGCCCCAGCATTTT. The rearrangement joins TRBV28 to TRBJ1-5; 8 nucleotides match TRBD1. The junction had 19 bases not matched to a gene; V was cut back by 6 bases and J by 9 bases. The CDR3 is 17 residues long. Germline CDR1 is MDHEN and CDR2 is SYDVKM.

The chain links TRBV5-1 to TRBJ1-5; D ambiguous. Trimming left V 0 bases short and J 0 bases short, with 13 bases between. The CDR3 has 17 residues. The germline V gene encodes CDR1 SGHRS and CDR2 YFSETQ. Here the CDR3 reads CASSLAPRRNSNQPQHF. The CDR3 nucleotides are TGCGCCAGCAGCTTGGCACCCCGGCGGAATAGCAATCAGCCCCAGCATTTT.

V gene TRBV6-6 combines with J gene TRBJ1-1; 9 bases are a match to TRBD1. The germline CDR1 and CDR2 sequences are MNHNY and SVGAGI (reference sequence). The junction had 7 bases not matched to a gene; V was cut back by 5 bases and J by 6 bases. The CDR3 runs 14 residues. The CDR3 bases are TGTGCCAGCAGTCGGGGACAGGGAGACGCTGAAGCTTTCTTT. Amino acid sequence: CASSRGQGDAEAFF.

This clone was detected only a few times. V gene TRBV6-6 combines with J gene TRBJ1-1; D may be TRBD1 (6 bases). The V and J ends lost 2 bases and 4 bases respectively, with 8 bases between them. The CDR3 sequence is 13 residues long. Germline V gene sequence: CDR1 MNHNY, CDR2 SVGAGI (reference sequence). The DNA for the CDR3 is TGTGCCAGCAGTTACGAAGGGGGCACTGAAGCTTTCTTT. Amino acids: CASSYEGGTEAFF.

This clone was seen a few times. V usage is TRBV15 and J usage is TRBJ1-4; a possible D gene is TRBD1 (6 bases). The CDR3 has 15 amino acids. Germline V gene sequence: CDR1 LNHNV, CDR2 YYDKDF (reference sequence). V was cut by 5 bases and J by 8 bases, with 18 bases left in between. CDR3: CATSEDGGPREKLFF. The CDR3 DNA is TGTGCCACCAGCGAAGATGGGGGCCCGCGGGAAAAACTGTTTTTT.

CDR3 in DNA: TGCGCCAGCAGCTTGTCCCGACAGGCGGGAGGGTCAAATGAGCAGTTCTTC. This sequence encodes CASSLSRQAGGSNEQFF. The chain carries TRBV5-1 and TRBJ2-1, with 9 bases matching TRBD2. Trimming removed 1 base from V and 7 bases from J; junction bases left unmatched: 12. CDR1 is SGHRS and CDR2 is YFSETQ in the germline V gene. The CDR3 runs 17 residues.

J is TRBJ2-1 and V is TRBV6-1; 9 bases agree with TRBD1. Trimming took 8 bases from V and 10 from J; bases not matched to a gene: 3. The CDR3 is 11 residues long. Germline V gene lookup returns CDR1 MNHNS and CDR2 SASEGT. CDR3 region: CASGQGWEQFF. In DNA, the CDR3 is TGTGCCAGCGGACAGGGGTGGGAGCAGTTCTTC.

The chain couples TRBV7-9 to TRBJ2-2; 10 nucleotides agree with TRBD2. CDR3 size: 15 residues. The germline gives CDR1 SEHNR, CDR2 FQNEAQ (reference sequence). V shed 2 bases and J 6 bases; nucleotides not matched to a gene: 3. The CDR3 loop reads CASSLIAGGPGELFF. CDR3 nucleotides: TGTGCCAGCAGCTTAATAGCGGGAGGACCCGGGGAGCTGTTTTTT.

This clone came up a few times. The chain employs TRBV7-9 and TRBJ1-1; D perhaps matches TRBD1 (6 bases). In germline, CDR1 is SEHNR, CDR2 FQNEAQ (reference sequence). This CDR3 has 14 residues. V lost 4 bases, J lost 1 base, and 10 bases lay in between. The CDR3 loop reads CASSWGQTNTEAFF. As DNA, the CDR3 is TGTGCCAGCAGCTGGGGACAAACGAACACTGAAGCTTTCTTT.

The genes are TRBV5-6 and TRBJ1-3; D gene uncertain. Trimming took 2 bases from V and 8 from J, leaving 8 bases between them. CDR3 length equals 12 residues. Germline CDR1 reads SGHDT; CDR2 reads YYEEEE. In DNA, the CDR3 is TGTGCCAGCAGCTTTGGTGCGGACACCATATATTTT. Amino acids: CASSFGADTIYF.

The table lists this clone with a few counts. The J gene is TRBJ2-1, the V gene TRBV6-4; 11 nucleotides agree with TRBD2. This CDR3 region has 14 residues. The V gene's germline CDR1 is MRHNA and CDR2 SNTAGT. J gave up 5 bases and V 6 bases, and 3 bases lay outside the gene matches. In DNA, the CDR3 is TGTGCCAGCAGCCAGGGACTAGCGGACAATGAGCAGTTCTTC. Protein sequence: CASSQGLADNEQFF.

The CDR3 DNA follows: TGTGCCAGTAGTATTGGTGGACAGGGTTTCGATGGCTACACCTTC. Its protein is CASSIGGQGFDGYTF. The chain links TRBV19 to TRBJ1-2, with 8 positions matching TRBD1. J was trimmed by 6 bases and V by 3 bases; bases with no gene match: 9. The germline gives CDR1 LNHDA, CDR2 SQIVND (reference sequence). The CDR3 runs to 15 residues.

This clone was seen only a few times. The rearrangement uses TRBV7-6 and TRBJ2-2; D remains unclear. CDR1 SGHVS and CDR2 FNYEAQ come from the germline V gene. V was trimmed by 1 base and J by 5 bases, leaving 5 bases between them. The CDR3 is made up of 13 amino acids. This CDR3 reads CASSLEATGELFF. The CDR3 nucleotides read TGTGCCAGCAGCTTAGAAGCGACCGGGGAGCTGTTTTTT.

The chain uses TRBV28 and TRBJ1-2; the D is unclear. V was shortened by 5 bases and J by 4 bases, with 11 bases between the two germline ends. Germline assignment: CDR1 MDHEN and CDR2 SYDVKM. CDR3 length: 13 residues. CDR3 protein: CASSPGRTYGYTF. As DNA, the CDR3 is TGTGCCAGCAGTCCTGGGCGAACCTATGGCTACACCTTC.

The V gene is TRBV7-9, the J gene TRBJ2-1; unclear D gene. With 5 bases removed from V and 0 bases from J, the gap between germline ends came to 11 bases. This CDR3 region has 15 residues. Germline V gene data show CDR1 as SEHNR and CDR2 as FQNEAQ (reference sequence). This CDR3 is CASSPNGNSYNEQFF. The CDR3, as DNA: TGTGCCAGCAGCCCAAACGGTAACTCCTACAATGAGCAGTTCTTC.

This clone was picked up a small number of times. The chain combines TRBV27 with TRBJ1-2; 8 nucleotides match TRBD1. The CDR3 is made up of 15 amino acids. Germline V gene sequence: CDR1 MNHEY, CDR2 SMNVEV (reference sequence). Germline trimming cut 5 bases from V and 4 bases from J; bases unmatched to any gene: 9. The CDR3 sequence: CASSPLDREGYGYTF. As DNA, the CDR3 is TGTGCCAGCAGTCCCCTGGACAGGGAAGGCTATGGCTACACCTTC.